A single sample gave rise to the 20 T cell receptor beta chains below, sequenced in a study of response to subunit inactivated influenza vaccine. From the RT-PCR reads, TCRdb called clonotypes with MiXCR, one entry per CDR3 protein. The repertoire holds 500,000 to 600,000 distinct CDR3 sequences, with approximately 10% as singletons. These data are also associated with another study on T cells expressing NK-cell markers. That paper adds: Scientists made TCR beta cDNA using 5'RACE template switching with UMIs.

Sample: PBMCs from blood, taken on the day of vaccination. The receptors were sampled from a man over 45 who received an inactivated influenza vaccine.

This clonotype was detected a few times. The CDR3 sequence is CSVEMDSLYGYTF. DNA for the CDR3: TGCAGCGTTGAGATGGACAGTCTCTATGGCTACACCTTC. The chain employs TRBV29-1 and TRBJ1-2; D perhaps matches TRBD1 (6 bases). The ends were cut back, 3 bases at V and 4 bases at J, with 12 bases in the middle. Germline lookup yields CDR1 SQVTM and CDR2 ANQGSEA. CDR3 length: 13 amino acids. The full variable domain, in which reference TRBV29-1 and TRBJ1-2 provide the parts outside the CDR3, is SAVISQKPSRDICQRGTSLTIQCQVDSQVTMMFWYRQQPGQSLTLIATANQGSEATYESGFVIDKFPISRPNLTFSTLTVSNMSPEDSSIYLCSVEMDSLYGYTFGSGTRLTVV.

This clonotype has only a few counts. This chain connects TRBV12-3 or TRBV12-4 to TRBJ1-5, with D perhaps matching TRBD1 (5 bases). V lost 5 bases and J 6 bases, leaving 8 bases between the germline ends. The CDR3 spans 12 residues. The CDR3 sequence is CASSTGTQPQHF. The CDR3 region has the DNA TGTGCCAGCAGTACGGGGACTCAGCCCCAGCATTTT.

This clonotype was seen ten or more times. This chain links TRBV12-3 or TRBV12-4 with TRBJ2-3, with 11 bases fitting TRBD2. The CDR3 is 14 residues long. Germline trimming cut 3 bases from V and 6 bases from J; bases unmatched to any gene: 2. Here the CDR3 DNA reads TGTGCCAGCAGTTTTAGCGGGGGGGCTGATACGCAGTATTTT. This codes for CASSFSGGADTQYF.

This clonotype occurred a few times. The chain links TRBV20-1 to TRBJ2-7, with D unresolved. V dropped 6 bases and J dropped 2 bases, with 14 bases sitting between them. The CDR3 is 13 residues long. From germline, CDR1 is DFQATT and CDR2 SNEGSKA (reference sequence). For the CDR3, the DNA is TGCAGTGCCCGGACCGAGAAGCCCTACGAGCAGTACTTC. It is translated as CSARTEKPYEQYF.

This rearrangement joins TRBV27 to TRBJ1-4, with a weak D call TRBD1 (6 bases). Germline V gene lookup returns CDR1 MNHEY and CDR2 SMNVEV (reference sequence). V dropped 10 bases and J dropped 8 bases, with 29 bases sitting between them. This CDR3 contains 17 residues. The CDR3 nucleotides are TGTGCCACCCGAACGCGGGGGGCGGGAGAGGTTGGGGAAAAACTGTTTTTT. Translation gives CATRTRGAGEVGEKLFF.

This clonotype has more than one count but fewer than ten. The chain recombines TRBV20-1 with TRBJ1-2; D may be TRBD1 (5 bases). CDR1 is DFQATT and CDR2 is SNEGSKA in the germline V gene (reference sequence). The V and J ends lost 0 bases and 3 bases respectively, with 14 bases between them. This CDR3 is 15 amino acids long. The CDR3 nucleotides read TGCAGTGCTAGAGATGGGCAGGGTGGACACTATGGCTACACCTTC. Translating it yields CSARDGQGGHYGYTF.

This chain joins TRBV28 and TRBJ2-7, with TRBD1 identical over 10 bases. Germline V gene sequence: CDR1 MDHEN, CDR2 SYDVKM. The CDR3 totals 13 residues. With V trimmed by 4 bases and J by 6 bases, 3 bases remained unmatched. CDR3 nucleotides: TGTGCCAGCAGTTCCGGGACAGGGGCCGAGCAGTACTTC. It is translated as CASSSGTGAEQYF.

This chain links TRBV5-1 with TRBJ2-1, with TRBD2 matching over 9 bases. Germline loops: CDR1 SGHRS, CDR2 YFSETQ. This CDR3 spans 16 amino acids. Trimming took 3 bases from V and 2 from J; bases not matched to a gene: 6. The CDR3 here is CASSWKSGGTYNEQFF. Here the CDR3 DNA reads TGCGCCAGCAGCTGGAAAAGCGGGGGGACCTACAATGAGCAGTTCTTC.

The CDR3: CASSGGVSGYTF. CDR3 DNA sequence: TGCGCCAGCAGCGGGGGGGTTTCTGGCTACACCTTC. The genes are TRBV5-1 and TRBJ1-2, with a possible D match to TRBD1 (5 bases). V shed 4 bases and J shed 7 bases, with 11 bases lying between them. In germline, CDR1 is SGHRS, CDR2 YFSETQ. The CDR3 is 12 residues long.

As regards this clonotype: Mismatch with germline at one junction end may stem from a read error. The chain uses TRBV29-1 and TRBJ2-5, with 11 bases that match TRBD2. Germline V lookup: CDR1 SQVTM, CDR2 ANQGSEA. The CDR3 loop spans 14 amino acids. CDR3 sequence reads: CSAGSSGRRETQNF. CDR3 nucleotide sequence: TGCAGCGCCGGATCTAGCGGGAGGAGAGAGACCCAGAACTTC.

As concerns this clonotype: A junction boundary mismatches the germline segment, possibly from a read error. The V call is TRBV6-2 or TRBV6-3, the J call TRBJ1-5, with D uncertain. Germline CDR1 and CDR2: MNHEY and SVGEGT. The CDR3 is 19 residues long. DNA for the CDR3: TGTGCCAGCAGTTACTCGTTTCAGAGTGATTGGTTCGGCAATAAGCCCCAGCATTTT. Amino acids: CASSYSFQSDWFGNKPQHF.

This clonotype has just a few counts. This chain links TRBV19 with TRBJ1-1; D is unresolved. Trimming left V 5 bases short and J 8 bases short, with 15 bases between. Looked up from germline, CDR1 is LNHDA and CDR2 is SQIVND (reference sequence). This CDR3 comprises 13 residues. The CDR3 DNA is TGTGCCAGTAGTTTCCGCGGCGGGTTAGAAGCTTTCTTT. It encodes CASSFRGGLEAFF.

This clonotype was detected only a few times. This chain joins TRBV29-1 and TRBJ2-5, with D possibly matching TRBD1 (6 bases). The CDR3 consists of 14 residues. V gave up 1 base and J gave up 2 bases, with 11 bases separating them. CDR1 is SQVTM, CDR2 ANQGSEA, per germline. DNA for the CDR3: TGCAGCGTTGAAGTTACCAGGGGTCAAGAGACCCAGTACTTC. It translates to CSVEVTRGQETQYF.

In its sample, this clonotype was seen a few times. The chain links TRBV11-1 to TRBJ2-5, with TRBD1 matching over 12 bases. J was trimmed by 5 bases and V by 5 bases; bases with no gene match: 15. This CDR3 is built from 18 residues. Germline lookup yields CDR1 SGHAT and CDR2 FQDESV (reference sequence). DNA for the CDR3: TGTGCCAGCAGCCCCCGGGACAGGGGGCGCAATCATCGTGAGACCCAGTACTTC. Amino acid sequence: CASSPRDRGRNHRETQYF. Full variable domain (remainder filled in from reference TRBV11-1 and TRBJ2-5): EAEVAQSPRYKITEKSQAVAFWCDPISGHATLYWYRQILGQGPELLVQFQDESVVDDSQLPKDRFSAERLKGVDSTLKIQPAELGDSAMYLCASSPRDRGRNHRETQYFGPGTRLLVL.

This clonotype was detected ten times or more. The rearrangement joins TRBV12-3 or TRBV12-4 to TRBJ2-3, with 12 nucleotides matching TRBD1. Unmatched junction bases numbered 1, after V lost 5 bases and J lost 4 bases. The CDR3 totals 14 residues. In nucleotides, the CDR3 is TGTGCCAGCAGTGGGACAGGGGGCCCAGATACGCAGTATTTT. This sequence encodes CASSGTGGPDTQYF.

The table lists this clonotype with a few counts. The J gene is TRBJ2-5, the V gene TRBV7-8; the D is unclear. Germline loops: CDR1 SGHVS, CDR2 FQNEAQ. This CDR3 region has 14 residues. Trimming took 7 bases from V and 3 from J, leaving 15 bases between them. The CDR3 is CASTWGLGEETQYF. CDR3 nucleotides: TGTGCCAGCACTTGGGGTCTTGGGGAAGAGACCCAGTACTTC.

In its sample, this clonotype was seen many times. The chain recombines TRBV5-6 with TRBJ1-5; 11 nucleotides agree with TRBD1. The CDR3 has 14 amino acids. Germline values: CDR1 SGHDT, CDR2 YYEEEE. J lost 7 bases, V lost 2 bases, and 2 bases had no gene match. The CDR3 protein is CASSFGTGGQPQHF. The DNA of the CDR3 is TGTGCCAGCAGCTTCGGGACAGGGGGACAGCCCCAGCATTTT.

This clonotype was detected ten times or more. The rearrangement uses TRBV7-2 and TRBJ1-4, with 9 bases identical to TRBD1. Germline lookup yields CDR1 SGHTA and CDR2 FQGNSA. The CDR3 contains 15 residues. The ends lost 1 base at V and 7 bases at J; junction bases unmatched: 4. For the CDR3, the DNA is TGTGCCAGCAGCTTAGTACAGGGGGCTGTTGAAAAACTGTTTTTT. Translating it yields CASSLVQGAVEKLFF.

This clonotype came up many times. The chain has TRBV5-6 and TRBJ2-7; TRBD1 matches at 8 bases. Germline V gene lookup returns CDR1 SGHDT and CDR2 YYEEEE. The CDR3 spans 14 residues. J gave up 4 bases and V 4 bases, and 7 bases lay outside the gene matches. In nucleotides, the CDR3 is TGTGCCAGCAGCGGACAGGGTAGTGCGTACGAGCAGTACTTC. This codes for CASSGQGSAYEQYF.

The J gene is TRBJ1-6, the V gene TRBV12-5; 7 positions agree with TRBD1. Trimming took 1 base from V and 9 from J; bases not matched to a gene: 12. CDR3 length: 17 residues. Per the germline V gene, CDR1 is LGHNT and CDR2 is FRNRAP. Written as DNA, the CDR3 is TGTGCTAGTGGTTTGGGACAGGGTGATAGATATCGTTCACCCCTCCACTTT. This sequence encodes CASGLGQGDRYRSPLHF.